This T cell receptor beta chain comes out of a study of blood T cell repertoires in COVID-19. The trim removed 2 bases at V and 3 bases at J, leaving 2 bases unmatched. Germline CDR1 and CDR2: SGHAT and FQDESV (reference sequence). The CDR3 runs 16 residues. Assay used: immunoSEQ multiplex PCR; TCRdb lists only in-frame clones, some missing. The sample shows 210,000 or so clones, around 84% of them seen only once. V gene TRBV11-1 combines with J gene TRBJ2-2, with 11 positions matching TRBD2. The specimen was PBMCs or T cells enriched from blood (not recorded which). This clonotype originated in a woman aged 40 to 50 with acute COVID-19. CDR3: CASSLRLAGYTGELFF. The CDR3, as DNA: TGTGCCAGCAGCTTACGACTAGCGGGATACACCGGGGAGCTGTTTTTT. Complete variable domain (other parts from reference TRBV11-1 and TRBJ2-2): EAEVAQSPRYKITEKSQAVAFWCDPISGHATLYWYRQILGQGPELLVQFQDESVVDDSQLPKDRFSAERLKGVDSTLKIQPAELGDSAMYLCASSLRLAGYTGELFFGEGSRLTVL.